What follows are 29 T cell receptor beta chains derived from one specimen sequenced in a study of patients and donors after allogeneic stem cell transplantation. One entry per CDR3 protein results from TCRdb running MiXCR on the RT-PCR reads. Here the sample spans about 160,000 distinct CDR3 sequences, over 35% being singletons. Sequenced sample: blood, either unsorted or a sorted T cell fraction (not recorded which). The receptors were sampled from a human donor who was either an allogeneic HSCT recipient or a stem cell or donor lymphocyte infusion donor (not recorded which). It is not recorded whose cells these are; they may come from a transplant donor.

The sample holds a few counts of this clonotype. V usage is TRBV25-1 and J usage is TRBJ1-2, with D maybe TRBD1 (6 bases). Trimming left V 6 bases short and J 6 bases short, with 20 bases between. Germline V lookup: CDR1 MGHDK, CDR2 SYGVNS. This CDR3 is 15 amino acids long. The CDR3 sequence is CASSLDGGHWDGYTF. CDR3 nucleotides: TGTGCCAGCAGCCTCGATGGGGGGCATTGGGATGGCTACACCTTC.

This rearrangement joins TRBV29-1 to TRBJ1-3; D remains unclear. The CDR3 has 13 residues. V dropped 6 bases and J dropped 3 bases, with 12 bases sitting between them. CDR1 is SQVTM and CDR2 is ANQGSEA in the germline V gene. DNA of the CDR3: TGCAGCGTCCCCGAACGGTTTGGAAACACCATATATTTT. Residues: CSVPERFGNTIYF.

This chain joins TRBV30 and TRBJ1-2, with no clear D. Per germline, CDR1 GTSNPN and CDR2 SVGIG (reference sequence). The V end was cut by 2 bases, the J end by 4 bases, with 5 bases between. The CDR3 length is 11 residues. CDR3: CAWSTAYGYTF. CDR3 DNA sequence: TGTGCCTGGAGTACAGCCTATGGCTACACCTTC.

In DNA form, the CDR3 reads TGTGCCAGCAGTTTTAGCAGGATCAATCAGCCCCAGCATTTT. This translates into CASSFSRINQPQHF. The rearrangement links TRBV12-3 or TRBV12-4 to TRBJ1-5; no firm D call. This CDR3 has 14 amino acids. Trimming took off 3 bases at V and 3 bases at J, with 9 bases between the two ends.

The V gene is TRBV20-1, the J gene TRBJ2-1; 9 bases line up with TRBD2. The trim removed 2 bases at V and 7 bases at J, leaving 12 bases unmatched. The V gene's germline CDR1 is DFQATT and CDR2 SNEGSKA (reference sequence). The CDR3 runs 16 residues. The CDR3 nucleotides read TGCAGTGCTAGATTGGAGGAGGGACTAGCACGGAATGAGCAGTTCTTC. This encodes CSARLEEGLARNEQFF.

This chain uses TRBV20-1 with TRBJ2-1, with D unclear. The V and J ends lost 1 base and 5 bases respectively, with 9 bases between them. The CDR3 spans 13 residues. Germline values: CDR1 DFQATT, CDR2 SNEGSKA (reference sequence). The CDR3 DNA sequence: TGCAGTGCTAGAGGACACGAAGACAATGAGCAGTTCTTC. Translated: CSARGHEDNEQFF.

The rearrangement joins TRBV7-2 to TRBJ1-3; D is unresolved. Germline assignment: CDR1 SGHTA and CDR2 FQGNSA. This CDR3 is 17 amino acids long. V lost 1 base and J lost 1, with 14 bases in between. For the CDR3, the DNA is TGTGCCAGCAGCTTAGGAAGCCCGGGATCATCTGGAAACACCATATATTTT. It is translated as CASSLGSPGSSGNTIYF.

The chain couples TRBV20-1 to TRBJ1-5; D remains unclear. Looked up from germline, CDR1 is DFQATT and CDR2 is SNEGSKA (reference sequence). Trimming pared 3 bases from V and 1 base from J, leaving 16 bases between. This CDR3 is built from 16 residues. The chain's CDR3 is CSASSSGRGSNQPQHF. In DNA, the CDR3 is TGCAGTGCTAGCTCTAGTGGCAGAGGGAGCAATCAGCCCCAGCATTTT.

This chain links TRBV5-6 with TRBJ2-5; 9 bases fit TRBD2. J lost 2 bases, V lost 2 bases, and 7 bases had no gene match. The germline V gene encodes CDR1 SGHDT and CDR2 YYEEEE. This CDR3 contains 16 residues. For the CDR3, the DNA is TGTGCCAGCAGCTTCCCGACTAGCGGCGTTCAAGAGACCCAGTACTTC. It is translated as CASSFPTSGVQETQYF.

The gene calls are TRBV20-1 and TRBJ2-2; D gene ambiguous. The CDR3 length is 16 residues. V was pared by 0 bases and J by 6 bases, with 17 bases between. The germline V gene has CDR1 DFQATT and CDR2 SNEGSKA (reference sequence). The CDR3 reads CSARDRITGAAGELFF. As DNA, the CDR3 is TGCAGTGCTAGAGATCGGATTACGGGCGCGGCCGGGGAGCTGTTTTTT.

V gene TRBV2 combines with J gene TRBJ2-7; D is perhaps TRBD2 (5 bases). The CDR3 loop spans 13 amino acids. V was pared by 4 bases and J by 2 bases, with 9 bases between. The germline CDR1 and CDR2 sequences are SNHLY and FYNNEI. The CDR3: CASSVRGAYEQYF. The CDR3 DNA reads as TGTGCCAGCAGTGTCCGGGGAGCCTACGAGCAGTACTTC.

This chain joins TRBV5-1 and TRBJ1-5; D is ambiguous. This CDR3 has 13 amino acids. V lost 0 bases and J 6 bases, leaving 7 bases between the germline ends. Germline-derived CDR1 and CDR2 are SGHRS and YFSETQ. CDR3 coding DNA: TGCGCCAGCAGCTTGGCCGCGGGTCAGCCCCAGCATTTT. Amino acid sequence: CASSLAAGQPQHF.

This clonotype was counted between two and nine times. The CDR3 DNA sequence: TGTGCCACCAGCAGAGATTACTCCCCAGCTTTCTTT. This encodes CATSRDYSPAFF. This chain connects TRBV15 to TRBJ1-1; no firm D call. This CDR3 has 12 residues. Germline V gene sequence: CDR1 LNHNV, CDR2 YYDKDF (reference sequence). V lost 0 bases to trimming and J lost 10 bases, with 9 bases between them. The full variable domain, rest sourced from reference TRBV15 and TRBJ1-1, is DAMVIQNPRYQVTQFGKPVTLSCSQTLNHNVMYWYQQKSSQAPKLLFHYYDKDFNNEADTPDNFQSRRPNTSFCFLDIRSPGLGDTAMYLCATSRDYSPAFFGQGTRLTVV.

The chain has TRBV4-3 and TRBJ1-3; D might be TRBD1 (5 bases). CDR1 is LGHNA and CDR2 is YSLEER in the germline V gene. V gave up 0 bases and J gave up 4 bases, with 7 bases separating them. This CDR3 is built from 14 residues. CDR3 in amino acids: CASSQDWDGNTIYF. CDR3 nucleotides: TGCGCCAGCAGCCAAGATTGGGACGGAAACACCATATATTTT.

The V gene is TRBV20-1, the J gene TRBJ1-5; D is uncertain. V was pared by 3 bases and J by 0 bases, with 9 bases between. In germline, CDR1 is DFQATT, CDR2 SNEGSKA (reference sequence). CDR3 length: 14 residues. The CDR3 here is CSARTLNSNQPQHF. In DNA form, the CDR3 reads TGCAGTGCTAGGACCCTTAATAGCAATCAGCCCCAGCATTTT.

A few counts support this clonotype. V usage is TRBV9 and J usage is TRBJ1-6; D is unresolved. The V gene lost 7 bases and the J gene lost 3 bases, with 14 bases spanning the gap. Germline lookup yields CDR1 SGDLS and CDR2 YYNGEE. This CDR3 spans 15 amino acids. This chain's CDR3 is CASGRLRRYNSPLHF. Here the CDR3 DNA reads TGTGCCAGCGGCCGGCTCAGGCGCTATAATTCACCCCTCCACTTT. The variable domain in full, with the rest retrieved from reference TRBV9 and TRBJ1-6, is DSGVTQTPKHLITATGQRVTLRCSPRSGDLSVYWYQQSLDQGLQFLIQYYNGEERAKGNILERFSAQQFPDLHSELNLSSLELGDSALYFCASGRLRRYNSPLHFGNGTRLTVT.

The chain is built from TRBV27 and TRBJ2-7; D is perhaps TRBD1 (6 bases). There are 14 residues in the CDR3. Germline V gene lookup returns CDR1 MNHEY and CDR2 SMNVEV (reference sequence). Deletions cut 5 bases from V and 4 bases from J, with 15 bases between. The DNA for the CDR3 is TGTGCCAGCAGTCCGAACAGGGAAATTTACGAGCAGTACTTC. Amino acids: CASSPNREIYEQYF.

V is TRBV2 and J is TRBJ2-7; D possibly corresponds to TRBD2 (6 bases). V was pared by 6 bases and J by 3 bases, with 9 bases between. CDR1 SNHLY and CDR2 FYNNEI come from the germline V gene. The CDR3 totals 12 residues. CDR3 sequence (DNA): TGTGCCAGCAGCGGGACTTGCTACGAGCAGTACGTC. Encoded protein: CASSGTCYEQYV.

The chain carries TRBV20-1 and TRBJ2-1; D is perhaps TRBD2 (5 bases). Deletions cut 6 bases from V and 6 bases from J, with 15 bases between. Per the germline V gene, CDR1 is DFQATT and CDR2 is SNEGSKA (reference sequence). This CDR3 has 13 residues. CDR3 nucleotide sequence: TGCAGTGCGACCGGAGGACTGGCCAATGAGCAGTTCTTC. It yields the protein CSATGGLANEQFF.

The rearrangement joins TRBV20-1 to TRBJ1-1; no firm D call. The CDR3 has 15 residues. Trimming pared 5 bases from V and 1 base from J, leaving 17 bases between. From germline, CDR1 is DFQATT and CDR2 SNEGSKA (reference sequence). The CDR3 sequence is CSADPGVVRNTEAFF. In DNA form, the CDR3 reads TGCAGTGCTGACCCCGGGGTAGTCCGGAACACTGAAGCTTTCTTT.

The chain employs TRBV7-3 and TRBJ2-3; possible D gene TRBD1, 6 bases. V was cut by 2 bases and J by 3 bases, with 6 bases left in between. The CDR3 has 13 residues. Looked up from germline, CDR1 is SGHTA and CDR2 is FQGTGA. The DNA for the CDR3 is TGTGCCAGCAGCTTACAGGGGACAGATACGCAGTATTTT. This gives the protein CASSLQGTDTQYF. The variable domain in full, completed from reference TRBV7-3 and TRBJ2-3, reads GAGVSQTPSNKVTEKGKYVELRCDPISGHTALYWYRQSLGQGPEFLIYFQGTGAADDSGLPNDRFFAVRPEGSVSTLKIQRTERGDSAVYLCASSLQGTDTQYFGPGTRLTVL.

The CDR3 region has the DNA TGTGCCAGCAGTTACCTTGACAGGCCTATCTCCTACAATGAGCAGTTCTTC. Residues: CASSYLDRPISYNEQFF. The chain combines TRBV6-5 with TRBJ2-1; possibly TRBD1 for D (6 bases). The germline V and J ends were trimmed by 2 bases and 0 bases, with 14 bases remaining between them. The CDR3 loop spans 17 amino acids. CDR1 MNHEY and CDR2 SVGAGI come from the germline V gene.

J is TRBJ2-7 and V is TRBV7-9; 7 bases line up with TRBD1. Losses at the gene ends were 5 bases for V and 1 base for J; bases not matched to a gene: 5. The CDR3 is 14 amino acids. Germline values: CDR1 SEHNR, CDR2 FQNEAQ (reference sequence). CDR3 sequence reads: CASSQGQTSYEQYF. The CDR3 DNA reads TGTGCCAGCAGCCAGGGACAGACTTCCTACGAGCAGTACTTC.

This clonotype occurred a few times. The rearrangement joins TRBV6-2 or TRBV6-3 to TRBJ1-5, with D perhaps TRBD1 (6 bases). Germline V gene sequence: CDR1 MNHEY, CDR2 SVGEGT. The CDR3 sequence is 15 residues long. V was cut by 2 bases and J by 7 bases, with 15 bases left in between. The CDR3 coding sequence is TGTGCCAGCAGTTACGGGACACAGGTAATACAGCCCCAGCATTTT. This translates into CASSYGTQVIQPQHF.

The chain carries TRBV5-6 and TRBJ1-2, with TRBD1 matching over 8 bases. The CDR3 consists of 16 residues. Germline assignment: CDR1 SGHDT and CDR2 YYEEEE. The trim removed 0 bases at V and 2 bases at J, leaving 6 bases unmatched. The CDR3 protein is CASSLGPTGDNYGYTF. CDR3 DNA: TGTGCCAGCAGCTTGGGACCGACAGGGGACAACTATGGCTACACCTTC.

This chain uses TRBV7-8 with TRBJ2-2; the D gene is possibly TRBD1 (5 bases). The V end was cut by 1 base, the J end by 0 bases, with 12 bases between. Germline assignment: CDR1 SGHVS and CDR2 FQNEAQ. This CDR3 spans 17 amino acids. Here the CDR3 reads CASSLEGHRTNTGELFF. DNA for the CDR3: TGTGCCAGCAGCTTAGAAGGGCACAGGACGAACACCGGGGAGCTGTTTTTT.

This clonotype was seen a handful of times. The chain is built from TRBV5-1 and TRBJ1-4, with D hard to call. CDR3 length: 13 amino acids. Germline V CDR1 and CDR2: SGHRS, YFSETQ. The V gene lost 5 bases and the J gene lost 3 bases, with 8 bases spanning the gap. The CDR3 is CASRVGANEKLFF. The CDR3 DNA follows: TGCGCCAGCAGGGTCGGAGCTAATGAAAAACTGTTTTTT. Full variable domain (outside the CDR3, taken from reference TRBV5-1 and TRBJ1-4): KAGVTQTPRYLIKTRGQQVTLSCSPISGHRSVSWYQQTPGQGLQFLFEYFSETQRNKGNFPGRFSGRQFSNSRSEMNVSTLELGDSALYLCASRVGANEKLFFGSGTQLSVL.

The rearrangement links TRBV12-3 or TRBV12-4 to TRBJ1-1, with D tentatively TRBD1 (5 bases). This CDR3 contains 15 residues. Trimming pared 5 bases from V and 5 bases from J, leaving 18 bases between. The CDR3 DNA follows: TGTGCCAGCAGTCGCAGAACCACAGGAGGAACTGAAGCTTTCTTT. Amino acid sequence: CASSRRTTGGTEAFF.

Only a few counts were recorded for this clonotype. The chain uses TRBV24-1 and TRBJ1-2; D is ambiguous. The CDR3 loop spans 16 amino acids. V lost 2 bases and J 4 bases, leaving 16 bases between the germline ends. Germline assignment: CDR1 KGHDR and CDR2 SFDVKD. CDR3 residues: CATSDSTPEAPYGYTF. CDR3 DNA: TGTGCCACCAGTGATTCGACTCCCGAAGCCCCCTATGGCTACACCTTC.